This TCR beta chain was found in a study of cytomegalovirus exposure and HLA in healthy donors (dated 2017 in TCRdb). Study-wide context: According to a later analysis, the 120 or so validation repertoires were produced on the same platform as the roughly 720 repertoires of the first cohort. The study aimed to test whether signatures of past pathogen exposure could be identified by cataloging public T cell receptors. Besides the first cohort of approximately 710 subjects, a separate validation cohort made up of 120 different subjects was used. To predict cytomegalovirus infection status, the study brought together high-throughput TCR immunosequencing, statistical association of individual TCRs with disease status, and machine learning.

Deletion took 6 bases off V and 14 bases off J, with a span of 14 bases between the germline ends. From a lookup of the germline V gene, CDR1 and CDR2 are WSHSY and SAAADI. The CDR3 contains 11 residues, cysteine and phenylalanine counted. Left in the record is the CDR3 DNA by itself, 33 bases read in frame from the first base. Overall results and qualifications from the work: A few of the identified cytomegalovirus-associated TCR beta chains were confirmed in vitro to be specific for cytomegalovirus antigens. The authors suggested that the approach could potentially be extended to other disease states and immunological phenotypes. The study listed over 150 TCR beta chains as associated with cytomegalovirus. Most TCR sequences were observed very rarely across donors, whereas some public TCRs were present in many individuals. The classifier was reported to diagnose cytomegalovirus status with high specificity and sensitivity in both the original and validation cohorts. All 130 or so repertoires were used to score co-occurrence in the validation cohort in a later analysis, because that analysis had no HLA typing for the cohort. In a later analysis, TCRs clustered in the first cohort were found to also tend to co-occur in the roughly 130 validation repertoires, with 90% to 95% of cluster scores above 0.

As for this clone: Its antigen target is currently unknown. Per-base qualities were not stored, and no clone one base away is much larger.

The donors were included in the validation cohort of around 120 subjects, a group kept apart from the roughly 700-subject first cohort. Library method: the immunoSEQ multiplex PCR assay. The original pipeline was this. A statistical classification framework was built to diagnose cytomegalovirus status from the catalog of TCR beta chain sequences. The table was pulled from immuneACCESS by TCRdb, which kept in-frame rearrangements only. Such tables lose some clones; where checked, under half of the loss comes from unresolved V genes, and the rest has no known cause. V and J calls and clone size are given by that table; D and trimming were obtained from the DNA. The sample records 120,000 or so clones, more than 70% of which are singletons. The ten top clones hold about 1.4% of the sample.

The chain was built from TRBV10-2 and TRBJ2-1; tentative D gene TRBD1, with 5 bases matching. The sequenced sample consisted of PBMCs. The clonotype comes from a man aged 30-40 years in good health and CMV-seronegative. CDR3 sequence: CASRAGLREFF. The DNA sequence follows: TGCGCCAGCAGAGCCGGGCTCAGGGAGTTCTTC.